The 30 T cell receptor beta chains below all came from one sample that was sequenced in a study of T cell responses to AZD1222 COVID-19 vaccine. TCRdb keeps only in-frame clones here, not all; method: immunoSEQ multiplex PCR. This table has 95,000 to 120,000 clones, roughly 86% appearing once. The sample consisted of peripheral blood, taken on day 0 of AZD1222 vaccination. The source of these receptors is an adult in good health.

The CDR3 is CASNLANYGYTF. The DNA for the CDR3 is TGTGCCAGCAACCTGGCAAACTATGGCTACACCTTC. The chain uses TRBV28 and TRBJ1-2; D ambiguous. Trimming took off 7 bases at V and 2 bases at J, with 8 bases between the two ends. The length of the CDR3 is 12 residues. From germline, CDR1 is MDHEN and CDR2 SYDVKM.

The count of this clone is one. Germline is not matched at one junction end, which may reflect a read error. The chain uses TRBV23-1 and TRBJ1-2, with a tentative D call TRBD1 (5 bases). Being an ORF, TRBV23-1 has a function that is uncertain. CDR3 length: 11 residues. Here the CDR3 reads CASSQEGRNAF. CDR3 in DNA: TGCGCCAGCAGTCAGGAGGGGCGTAATGCGTTC.

The chain has TRBV15 and TRBJ2-1; perhaps TRBD2 as D (6 bases). Germline V CDR1 and CDR2: LNHNV, YYDKDF (reference sequence). V was shortened by 0 bases and J by 3 bases, with 18 bases between the two germline ends. The CDR3 contains 18 residues. The CDR3 bases are TGTGCCACCAGCAGAGATCCCATTAGCGGAGGAATCTACAATGAGCAGTTCTTC. Encoded protein: CATSRDPISGGIYNEQFF.

The chain uses TRBV6-1 and TRBJ1-1, with no clear D. V was pared by 3 bases and J by 3 bases, with 11 bases between. Germline CDR1 reads MNHNS; CDR2 reads SASEGT. The CDR3 totals 14 residues. DNA for the CDR3: TGTGCCAGCAGTGATAACAGTCCATACACTGAAGCTTTCTTT. It encodes CASSDNSPYTEAFF.

This clone has only one observation. The chain carries TRBV6-5 and TRBJ1-2; 7 bases are a match to TRBD1. V dropped 5 bases and J dropped 4; count of bases not matched to a gene: 1. The CDR3 is 12 amino acids. Germline lookup yields CDR1 MNHEY and CDR2 SVGAGI. The CDR3: CASSPGGYGYTF. DNA for the CDR3: TGTGCCAGCAGTCCAGGGGGCTATGGCTACACCTTC.

This chain uses TRBV7-9 with TRBJ2-5, with TRBD2 identical over 9 bases. After removal of 7 bases from V and 3 bases from J, the junction contained 9 bases not matched to a gene. The germline V gene has CDR1 SEHNR and CDR2 FQNEAQ (reference sequence). The CDR3 loop spans 15 amino acids. The DNA of the CDR3 is TGTGCCAGCACCGAAATTAGCGGGGGAAAAGAGACCCAGTACTTC. Translation gives CASTEISGGKETQYF.

V and J are TRBV4-1 and TRBJ2-1; the match to TRBD2 covers 8 bases. Germline lookup yields CDR1 MGHRA and CDR2 YSYEKL. The J segment lost 0 bases and the V segment lost 1 base, leaving 2 bases of the junction unmatched. This CDR3 comprises 16 residues. Written as DNA, the CDR3 is TGCGCCAGCAGCCAAGGACTAGCGAGCTCCTACAATGAGCAGTTCTTC. Its protein product is CASSQGLASSYNEQFF.

This chain joins TRBV18 and TRBJ2-2; D is perhaps TRBD1 (6 bases). Germline CDR1 KGHSH, CDR2 LQKENI. The CDR3 runs to 16 residues. Trimming stripped 0 bases from V and 6 bases from J, with 14 bases between. CDR3 sequence: CASSPPATGPAGELFF. The CDR3 bases are TGTGCCAGCTCACCACCGGCGACAGGCCCCGCCGGGGAGCTGTTTTTT.

The chain couples TRBV7-8 to TRBJ2-5, with 7 positions matching TRBD2. V was pared by 5 bases and J by 2 bases, with 11 bases of the junction left unmatched. Germline assignment: CDR1 SGHVS and CDR2 FQNEAQ. CDR3 length: 16 residues. The CDR3 reads CASSPSGGSFQETQYF. CDR3 nucleotides: TGTGCCAGCAGCCCCTCTGGCGGGAGCTTTCAAGAGACCCAGTACTTC.

The rearrangement uses TRBV13 and TRBJ2-6; possible D gene TRBD1, 5 bases. V lost 1 base, J lost 3 bases, and 10 bases lay in between. The CDR3 has 16 amino acids. Germline-derived CDR1 and CDR2 are PRHDT and FYEKMQ (reference sequence). The CDR3: CASSLDAGFGANVLTF. CDR3 coding DNA: TGTGCCAGCAGCTTAGACGCAGGGTTTGGGGCCAACGTCCTGACTTTC.

The chain has TRBV11-3 and TRBJ1-3, with D tentatively TRBD1 (5 bases). Between the trimmed V and J ends, which lost 5 bases and 0 bases, there was a span of 5 bases. The germline V gene encodes CDR1 SGHNT and CDR2 YENEEA. The CDR3 length is 13 residues. For the CDR3, the DNA is TGTGCCAGCAGCGGGGGCTCTGGAAACACCATATATTTT. Translating it yields CASSGGSGNTIYF.

In DNA, the CDR3 is TGTGCCAGCAGTTTGGGTCTAGAGCAGTTCTTC. Its translation is CASSLGLEQFF. The chain links TRBV12-3 or TRBV12-4 to TRBJ2-1; no clear D. The CDR3 totals 11 residues. Trimming stripped 3 bases from V and 10 bases from J, with 7 bases between.

The rearrangement links TRBV28 to TRBJ1-5, with unresolved D. Per the germline V gene, CDR1 is MDHEN and CDR2 is SYDVKM. V gave up 3 bases and J gave up 3 bases, with 3 bases separating them. This CDR3 has 12 residues. This chain's CDR3 is CASSLTNQPQHF. The CDR3 DNA is TGTGCCAGCAGTTTGACCAATCAGCCCCAGCATTTT.

CDR3 in DNA: TGCGCCAGCAGCCAAGGAAAGAATGGGGAAAATCAGCCCCAGCATTTT. Its translation is CASSQGKNGENQPQHF. The chain has TRBV4-1 and TRBJ1-5; the D is unclear. Germline assignment: CDR1 MGHRA and CDR2 YSYEKL. The V and J ends lost 1 base and 4 bases respectively, with 14 bases between them. The CDR3 sequence is 16 residues long.

The V and J genes are TRBV19 and TRBJ2-2, with D possibly being TRBD1 (5 bases). CDR1 is LNHDA, CDR2 SQIVND, per germline (reference sequence). V dropped 2 bases and J dropped 0 bases, with 10 bases sitting between them. This CDR3 region has 16 residues. The chain's CDR3 is CASSIRSTANTGELFF. DNA of the CDR3: TGTGCCAGTAGTATAAGATCGACAGCGAACACCGGGGAGCTGTTTTTT.

This clone was counted between two and nine times. The rearrangement uses TRBV4-2 and TRBJ2-3, with 8 bases fitting TRBD2. The germline CDR1 and CDR2 sequences are LGHNA and YNFKEQ. Trimming cost V 0 bases and J 2 bases; bases outside gene matches: 7. The CDR3 has 17 residues. The DNA for the CDR3 is TGTGCCAGCAGCCAAGAATGGCGGGGGGCATTCACAGATACGCAGTATTTT. Amino acids: CASSQEWRGAFTDTQYF.

V is TRBV5-6 and J is TRBJ2-7; D is undetermined. Looked up from germline, CDR1 is SGHDT and CDR2 is YYEEEE. This CDR3 comprises 14 residues. The ends were cut back, 3 bases at V and 3 bases at J, with 13 bases in the middle. The CDR3 protein is CASSSRTGYYEQYF. In nucleotides, the CDR3 is TGTGCCAGCAGCTCCAGGACGGGTTACTACGAGCAGTACTTC.

The rearrangement joins TRBV7-6 to TRBJ2-7; a weak D match, TRBD2 (7 bases). The CDR3 is 17 amino acids. Germline V CDR1 and CDR2: SGHVS, FNYEAQ. Trimming shortened V by 7 bases and J by 5 bases, and 27 bases separated the two germline ends. The CDR3 reads CASTVRGGAAGSDEQYF. The CDR3 DNA follows: TGTGCCAGCACCGTTCGAGGGGGGGCAGCCGGTTCGGACGAGCAGTACTTC.

The gene calls are TRBV28 and TRBJ1-3; 8 bases align to TRBD1. The germline V gene has CDR1 MDHEN and CDR2 SYDVKM. V gave up 7 bases and J gave up 0 bases; unmatched junction bases: 5. CDR3 length: 15 residues. The CDR3 protein is CASKPDRGSGNTIYF. The CDR3 DNA reads TGTGCCAGCAAACCCGACAGGGGCTCTGGAAACACCATATATTTT.

V is TRBV5-6 and J is TRBJ1-1; 7 bases are shared with TRBD1. This CDR3 region has 13 residues. V was clipped by 4 bases and J by 5 bases; unmatched bases: 5. Germline assignment: CDR1 SGHDT and CDR2 YYEEEE. The CDR3 DNA reads TGTGCCAGCAGCCCACAGGGGCGGACTGAAGCTTTCTTT. This sequence encodes CASSPQGRTEAFF.

The chain has TRBV4-1 and TRBJ1-1; 8 bases align to TRBD1. V trimming: 1 base; J trimming: 6 bases; junction bases outside the gene matches: 4. The CDR3 is made up of 14 amino acids. CDR1 is MGHRA, CDR2 YSYEKL, per germline. The CDR3 coding sequence is TGCGCCAGCAGCCAAGTACGGACAGGGCCTGAAGCTTTCTTT. It yields the protein CASSQVRTGPEAFF.

The J gene is TRBJ2-1, the V gene TRBV3-1 (or the pseudogene TRBV3-2); perhaps D is TRBD1 or TRBD2 (5 bases each). Per the germline V gene, CDR1 is LGHDT and CDR2 is YNNKEL (reference sequence). V dropped 1 base and J dropped 2 bases, with 9 bases sitting between them. This CDR3 is 15 amino acids long. DNA for the CDR3: TGTGCCAGCAGCCAAGGGGGGATAGCCTACAATGAGCAGTTCTTC. Translating it yields CASSQGGIAYNEQFF.

The chain recombines TRBV7-2 with TRBJ2-2; D unresolved. The CDR3 runs 17 residues. Between the trimmed V and J ends, which lost 3 bases and 0 bases, there was a span of 14 bases. CDR1 is SGHTA, CDR2 FQGNSA, per germline. The CDR3, as DNA: TGTGCCAGCAGCTTCTTGGGTCCAGCCGCGAACACCGGGGAGCTGTTTTTT. Residues: CASSFLGPAANTGELFF.

This chain uses TRBV19 with TRBJ2-5; TRBD1 agrees at 8 bases. J was trimmed by 3 bases and V by 5 bases; bases with no gene match: 14. This CDR3 comprises 17 residues. Germline assignment: CDR1 LNHDA and CDR2 SQIVND (reference sequence). CDR3 residues: CASSQGTGFGEKETQYF. Written as DNA, the CDR3 is TGTGCCAGTAGTCAGGGGACAGGTTTCGGCGAAAAAGAGACCCAGTACTTC. The full variable domain, in which reference TRBV19 and TRBJ2-5 provide the parts outside the CDR3, is DGGITQSPKYLFRKEGQNVTLSCEQNLNHDAMYWYRQDPGQGLRLIYYSQIVNDFQKGDIAEGYSVSREKKESFPLTVTSAQKNPTAFYLCASSQGTGFGEKETQYFGPGTRLLVL.

The rearrangement links TRBV2 to TRBJ1-5, with D tentatively TRBD1 (6 bases). This CDR3 contains 14 residues. Per germline, CDR1 SNHLY and CDR2 FYNNEI. V was pared by 5 bases and J by 4 bases, with 12 bases between. The CDR3 region has the DNA TGTGCCAGCAGTCGCCGGGACACAAATCAGCCCCAGCATTTT. It translates to CASSRRDTNQPQHF.

The chain couples TRBV3-1 (or the pseudogene TRBV3-2) to TRBJ2-5, with TRBD2 matching 14 bases. Germline loops: CDR1 LGHDT, CDR2 YNNKEL (reference sequence). With V trimmed by 1 base and J by 5 bases, 6 bases remained unmatched. This CDR3 has 17 amino acids. CDR3 nucleotides: TGTGCCAGCAGCCAAGGGGGACTAGCGGGGGCGTGGGAGACCCAGTACTTC. Translation: CASSQGGLAGAWETQYF.

The chain uses TRBV28 and TRBJ1-4; a possible D gene is TRBD1 (6 bases). Germline V gene data show CDR1 as MDHEN and CDR2 as SYDVKM. Trimming cost V 6 bases and J 7 bases, with 18 bases left between them. The CDR3 extends over 15 amino acids. CDR3 DNA sequence: TGTGCCAGCAGCCTATGGCGGGGGCGCGGTGAAAAACTGTTTTTT. Residues: CASSLWRGRGEKLFF. Filled out from reference TRBV28 and TRBJ1-4, the complete variable domain reads DVKVTQSSRYLVKRTGEKVFLECVQDMDHENMFWYRQDPGLGLRLIYFSYDVKMKEKGDIPEGYSVSREKKERFSLILESASTNQTSMYLCASSLWRGRGEKLFFGSGTQLSVL.

This clone was observed a few times. The V call is TRBV28, the J call TRBJ1-2; D not resolved. The CDR3 has 12 amino acids. Trimming took 1 base from V and 2 from J, leaving 2 bases between them. The germline CDR1 and CDR2 sequences are MDHEN and SYDVKM. CDR3 in amino acids: CASSLLNYGYTF. The CDR3 DNA sequence: TGTGCCAGCAGTTTATTGAACTATGGCTACACCTTC.

V and J are TRBV12-2 and TRBJ1-3. TRBV12-2 is designated a pseudogene. The CDR3 totals 14 residues. The CDR3 spells CASRRGSSGNTIYF. The CDR3 coding sequence is TGTGCAAGTCGGCGGGGGAGCTCTGGAAACACCATATATTTT.

The chain employs TRBV5-6 and TRBJ1-1, with unresolved D. CDR1 and CDR2 (germline): SGHDT, YYEEEE. Between the trimmed V and J ends, which lost 3 bases and 3 bases, there was a span of 9 bases. The CDR3 loop spans 13 amino acids. The CDR3 coding sequence is TGTGCCAGCAGCTCTCAAGTTTACACTGAAGCTTTCTTT. It specifies CASSSQVYTEAFF.